These T cell receptor beta chains were read from a single sample in a study of CD8 T cells in ankylosing spondylitis. TCRdb independently ran MiXCR on the 5' RACE reads; one entry per CDR3 protein. Found here are around 770,000 distinct CDR3 sequences, approximately 12% of them singletons; the top ten hold roughly 0.51%. The source material was blood, either unsorted or a sorted T cell fraction (not recorded which). These receptors all come from a male donor with ankylosing spondylitis. CDR3s include the opening cysteine and the closing phenylalanine or tryptophan. A D gene is named only where the DNA matches it firmly. The size field is filled for only some rows; it gives once, few, many or a size class.

D,size,V,CDR3
TRBD2,few,TRBV10-3,CAISEGRGGPNIQYF
TRBD1,-,TRBV12-3/TRBV12-4,CASSLHRGAYNEQFF
-,few,TRBV20-1,CSATRTGTEAFF
-,few,TRBV7-2,CASSRSYGAFF
-,few,TRBV12-3/TRBV12-4,CASSSSRQAYEQYF
TRBD2,-,TRBV20-1,CSARRLAGGRTDTQYF
-,-,TRBV7-2,CASSLTWGSNSPLHF
-,few,TRBV20-1,CSARWRNTEAFF
-,few,TRBV7-2,CASSLAGRGRVGRELFF
-,-,TRBV20-1,CSARGHRLSYEQYF
-,few,TRBV18,CASSSLTTTGEAFF
-,few,TRBV18,CASSPPGTGTIQYF